The 4 T cell receptor beta chains in this list originate from one sample, sequenced in a study of beta chain features in type 1 diabetes. Expressed TCRB transcripts were sequenced after all isolated RNA was converted to cDNA. Method: immunoSEQ multiplex PCR; TCRdb's copy keeps in-frame clones and lacks some. Of around 170,000 clones listed, 7.5% to 9.5% are singletons. The sample comprised central memory CD4+ T cells from blood. The receptors originated from a woman between 18 and 29 years old in good health.

The table lists this clone with a few counts. J is TRBJ2-3 and V is TRBV9; no clear D. The V and J ends lost 3 bases and 4 bases respectively, with 9 bases between them. This CDR3 contains 13 residues. From germline, CDR1 is SGDLS and CDR2 YYNGEE. The CDR3 reads CASSASESDTQYF. DNA for the CDR3: TGTGCCAGCAGCGCCTCTGAGTCAGATACGCAGTATTTT.

This clone was found a few times. The chain recombines TRBV5-1 with TRBJ2-5; TRBD2 matches 15 bases. CDR3 length equals 15 residues. Germline loops: CDR1 SGHRS, CDR2 YFSETQ. With V trimmed by 4 bases and J by 4 bases, 2 bases remained unmatched. Here the CDR3 reads CASSTGLAGGETQYF. CDR3 DNA: TGCGCCAGCAGCACGGGACTAGCGGGAGGAGAGACCCAGTACTTC. Filled out from reference TRBV5-1 and TRBJ2-5, the complete variable domain reads KAGVTQTPRYLIKTRGQQVTLSCSPISGHRSVSWYQQTPGQGLQFLFEYFSETQRNKGNFPGRFSGRQFSNSRSEMNVSTLELGDSALYLCASSTGLAGGETQYFGPGTRLLVL.

This clone was counted many times. Other DNA sequences of this sample code for an identical CDR3. The genes are TRBV12-5 and TRBJ2-5; 7 nucleotides align to TRBD1. J was trimmed by 4 bases and V by 1 base; bases with no gene match: 0. Germline V gene sequence: CDR1 LGHNT, CDR2 FRNRAP. The CDR3 runs to 13 residues. The CDR3 loop is CASGLGQGETQYF. Here the CDR3 DNA reads TGTGCTAGTGGTTTGGGACAGGGAGAGACCCAGTACTTC.

The chain employs TRBV27 and TRBJ2-3, with D possibly TRBD2 on 7 matching bases. Trimming pared 1 base from V and 3 bases from J, leaving 14 bases between. CDR1 and CDR2 from the germline V gene are MNHEY and SMNVEV (reference sequence). The CDR3 length is 16 residues. The CDR3 protein is CASSLFRGAGTDTQYF. The CDR3 nucleotides read TGTGCCAGCAGTTTATTCCGGGGGGCAGGGACAGATACGCAGTATTTT.